Sequencing of this TCR beta chain was carried out in a study of cytomegalovirus exposure and HLA in healthy donors. Findings and limits, study-wide: It was reported that the classifier diagnosed cytomegalovirus status with high specificity and sensitivity in both the original and validation cohorts.

A note on this clone: What it binds is not known.

The primer mix had 60 Vbeta and 13 Jbeta primers. The authors' processing: Per a later analysis, the number of unique TCR beta chains was around 79 million, of which about 11 million were shared. The repertoire was sequenced with immunoSEQ multiplex PCR; TCRdb's copy has only in-frame clones and lacks some. The DNA gave D and trimming, while V, J and clone size come from that table. Of under 250,000 clones listed, 75% to 85% were seen once; the top ten hold 2.7%. The germline gives CDR1 LNHDA, CDR2 SQIVND (reference sequence). Trimming cost V 7 bases and J 9 bases; bases outside gene matches: 14. The CDR3 runs to 15 residues.

What was sequenced was PBMCs. This receptor was identified in a woman aged 40 to 55 in good health and CMV-seronegative. The rearrangement links TRBV19 to TRBJ2-1, with 8 bases fitting TRBD2. This chain's CDR3 is CASTSGTRGFGEQFF. DNA of the CDR3: TGTGCCAGTACTTCCGGGACTAGGGGCTTCGGTGAGCAGTTCTTC.